Following are 21 T cell receptor beta chains from one sample sequenced in a study of shared clonotypes between healthy human individuals (TCRdb year 2020). The library was prepared using the immunoSEQ multiplex PCR assay. In its TCRdb copy, this immuneACCESS table keeps in-frame sequences only and misses some clones. Where compared with another copy, unresolved V genes explain less than half of these, and the others have no known cause. Across this sample there are 2.3 million or so clones, with over 90% seen only once. Under 0.45% of the sample is held by the ten biggest clonotypes. Sequenced: naive CD4+ T cells from PBMCs. The sample's cell subset or site label, decoded: CD45RA+ positively selected. Receptors were obtained from a man between 18 and 35 years old in good health. Some clones in this sample may be carry-over from other donors' samples.

This chain joins TRBV2 and TRBJ1-1, with 7 nucleotides matching TRBD1. J gave up 3 bases and V 4 bases, and 5 bases lay outside the gene matches. The germline CDR1 and CDR2 sequences are SNHLY and FYNNEI. This CDR3 region has 14 residues. This CDR3 reads CASSGTGAYTEAFF. The CDR3 DNA follows: TGTGCCAGCAGTGGAACAGGGGCGTACACTGAAGCTTTCTTT.

The chain links TRBV4-1 to TRBJ2-1; 14 bases map to TRBD2. CDR3 length: 17 amino acids. V shed 4 bases, J shed 1 base, and the junction held 3 bases outside the gene matches. CDR1 and CDR2 from the germline V gene are MGHRA and YSYEKL. CDR3 nucleotide sequence: TGCGCCAGCAGCCGCGGACTAGCGGGAGGTTCCTACAATGAGCAGTTCTTC. Protein sequence: CASSRGLAGGSYNEQFF.

The chain couples TRBV11-3 to TRBJ2-3; TRBD2 matches 10 bases. Per germline, CDR1 SGHNT and CDR2 YENEEA. The CDR3 spans 14 residues. The V gene end was trimmed by 5 bases and the J gene end by 7 bases; junction bases not matched to a gene: 6. CDR3 sequence: CASSPPGLAYTQYF. The CDR3 DNA reads TGTGCCAGCAGCCCCCCGGGACTAGCGTATACGCAGTATTTT.

The genes are TRBV28 and TRBJ2-7; D remains ambiguous. Germline V gene lookup returns CDR1 MDHEN and CDR2 SYDVKM. The CDR3 is 13 residues long. V was clipped by 6 bases and J by 4 bases, with 13 bases between them. The CDR3 DNA reads TGTGCCAGCAGATTAGGGAATCGTTACGAGCAGTACTTC. It is translated as CASRLGNRYEQYF.

This clone showed up just once. The chain carries TRBV28 and TRBJ2-1, with TRBD1 matching over 7 bases. The germline V gene encodes CDR1 MDHEN and CDR2 SYDVKM. The CDR3 contains 14 residues. The ends lost 5 bases at V and 4 bases at J; junction bases unmatched: 5. CDR3 nucleotides: TGTGCCAGCAGTCCAGGGACAGTTTACAATGAGCAGTTCTTC. It specifies CASSPGTVYNEQFF.

The chain joins TRBV5-6 to TRBJ1-2, with TRBD1 matching 10 bases. This CDR3 is built from 15 residues. The V gene's germline CDR1 is SGHDT and CDR2 YYEEEE. Unmatched junction bases numbered 7, after V lost 4 bases and J lost 4 bases. This chain's CDR3 is CASSGRQGASYGYTF. The CDR3 DNA is TGTGCCAGCAGCGGACGACAGGGGGCCTCCTATGGCTACACCTTC. Full variable domain (remainder filled in from reference TRBV5-6 and TRBJ1-2): DAGVTQSPTHLIKTRGQQVTLRCSPKSGHDTVSWYQQALGQGPQFIFQYYEEEERQRGNFPDRFSGHQFPNYSSELNVNALLLGDSALYLCASSGRQGASYGYTFGSGTRLTVV.

This rearrangement joins TRBV28 to TRBJ2-3, with 8 bases identical to TRBD2. This CDR3 spans 17 amino acids. V lost 2 bases and J lost 3; bases outside the gene matches: 10. CDR1 is MDHEN, CDR2 SYDVKM, per germline. CDR3 DNA sequence: TGTGCCAGCAGTTTAGGGTTCAGCGGGAGAAGTACAGATACGCAGTATTTT. This codes for CASSLGFSGRSTDTQYF.

The rearrangement uses TRBV15 and TRBJ2-3; 10 bases line up with TRBD2. V gave up 0 bases and J gave up 6 bases; unmatched junction bases: 12. The V gene's germline CDR1 is LNHNV and CDR2 YYDKDF (reference sequence). The CDR3 covers 18 residues. The CDR3 DNA sequence: TGTGCCACCAGCAGAGATCGGGCTAGCGGGAGCCTTAGGGATACGCAGTATTTT. Its translation is CATSRDRASGSLRDTQYF.

V gene TRBV18 combines with J gene TRBJ2-5; weak D call: TRBD2 (6 bases). CDR3 length: 17 residues. CDR1 is KGHSH, CDR2 LQKENI, per germline. V lost 0 bases, J lost 4 bases, and 18 bases lay in between. The CDR3 DNA follows: TGTGCCAGCTCACCACCTTATCCCGGCGGGAACTCAGAGACCCAGTACTTC. It translates to CASSPPYPGGNSETQYF.

The chain has TRBV5-4 and TRBJ2-5; no definite D call. The germline gives CDR1 SGHNT, CDR2 YYREEE (reference sequence). The CDR3 is 13 residues long. V lost 3 bases and J 5 bases, leaving 11 bases between the germline ends. The CDR3 reads CASSSGPRETQYF. The CDR3 nucleotides read TGTGCCAGCAGCTCGGGCCCCCGCGAGACCCAGTACTTC.

The chain links TRBV29-1 to TRBJ1-1; 9 bases agree with TRBD1. CDR1 and CDR2 (germline): SQVTM, ANQGSEA. The CDR3 consists of 13 residues. Trimming at V came to 4 bases and at J to 4 bases, leaving 4 bases not matched to a gene. The CDR3 DNA follows: TGCAGCGTTGGGGACAGGGACCTCACTGAAGCTTTCTTT. It is translated as CSVGDRDLTEAFF.

The J gene is TRBJ2-2, the V gene TRBV28; D is unresolved. Trimming stripped 2 bases from V and 9 bases from J, with 10 bases between. This CDR3 region has 13 residues. The germline gives CDR1 MDHEN, CDR2 SYDVKM. The CDR3, as DNA: TGTGCCAGCAGTTTAGTAAAACAGAGGGAGCTGTTTTTT. Protein product: CASSLVKQRELFF.

The gene calls are TRBV7-2 and TRBJ1-2, with a possible D match to TRBD1 (5 bases). V lost 0 bases to trimming and J lost 5 bases, with 13 bases between them. Germline V gene sequence: CDR1 SGHTA, CDR2 FQGNSA. This CDR3 region has 15 residues. The CDR3 DNA follows: TGTGCCAGCAGCTTAGCTTGGGGGGATCGGTATGGCTACACCTTC. Translated, it gives CASSLAWGDRYGYTF.

This rearrangement joins TRBV7-2 to TRBJ1-1; 8 bases are shared with TRBD1. The CDR3 covers 15 residues. V gave up 3 bases and J gave up 5 bases; unmatched junction bases: 8. Germline assignment: CDR1 SGHTA and CDR2 FQGNSA. The CDR3 coding sequence is TGTGCCAGCAGCTTCCAAGGACAGGGTGTTACTGAAGCTTTCTTT. Amino acid sequence: CASSFQGQGVTEAFF.

The chain uses TRBV6-1 and TRBJ2-1; unclear D gene. Germline V gives CDR1 MNHNS, CDR2 SASEGT. With 0 bases removed from V and 0 bases from J, the gap between germline ends came to 15 bases. The CDR3 loop spans 18 amino acids. The CDR3 spells CASSEARVDRSSYNEQFF. The CDR3 nucleotides read TGTGCCAGCAGTGAAGCCAGAGTAGATAGGAGCTCCTACAATGAGCAGTTCTTC.

The rearrangement joins TRBV2 to TRBJ1-2; D possibly corresponds to TRBD1 (6 bases). Germline CDR1 and CDR2: SNHLY and FYNNEI. V lost 6 bases and J lost 1, with 9 bases in between. This CDR3 comprises 13 residues. CDR3 region: CASRGHYNYGYTF. In DNA, the CDR3 is TGTGCCAGCAGGGGACACTATAACTATGGCTACACCTTC.

This clone occurred a few times. At the DNA level, this CDR3 is encoded by other sequences in the same sample as well. This chain connects TRBV7-9 to TRBJ1-5; perhaps TRBD1 as D (5 bases). The CDR3 runs to 13 residues. The ends were cut back, 0 bases at V and 7 bases at J, with 7 bases in the middle. CDR1 SEHNR and CDR2 FQNEAQ come from the germline V gene (reference sequence). CDR3 region: CASSLAGGQPQHF. CDR3 DNA sequence: TGTGCCAGCAGCTTAGCGGGGGGGCAGCCCCAGCATTTT.

This clone came up once. This chain connects TRBV28 to TRBJ2-4; TRBD2 is a possible D gene (5 bases). V was clipped by 5 bases and J by 6 bases, with 23 bases between them. The CDR3 length is 17 residues. Germline V gene lookup returns CDR1 MDHEN and CDR2 SYDVKM. The DNA of the CDR3 is TGTGCCAGCAGTCTCGAGCGGAGGCCTACATCCGGAAACATTCAGTACTTC. Its translation is CASSLERRPTSGNIQYF.

This chain joins TRBV29-1 and TRBJ1-2; TRBD1 matches at 10 bases. Germline V lookup: CDR1 SQVTM, CDR2 ANQGSEA. The ends lost 6 bases at V and 4 bases at J; junction bases unmatched: 8. This CDR3 is built from 14 residues. This chain's CDR3 is CSVGQGPEVYGYTF. CDR3 nucleotide sequence: TGCAGCGTGGGACAGGGGCCAGAAGTCTATGGCTACACCTTC.

The chain employs TRBV7-8 and TRBJ1-4; 8 bases align to TRBD1. Germline V gene lookup returns CDR1 SGHVS and CDR2 FQNEAQ. The CDR3 has 12 residues. J lost 7 bases, V lost 6 bases, and 1 base had no gene match. The CDR3 sequence: CASRDRGEKLFF. CDR3 bases: TGTGCCAGCAGAGACAGGGGTGAAAAACTGTTTTTT.

Note on this clone: One junction end disagrees with the germline gene, perhaps due to a read error. At the DNA level, this CDR3 is encoded by other sequences in the same sample as well. The J gene is TRBJ2-7, the V gene TRBV6-6; D remains unclear. Looked up from germline, CDR1 is MNHNY and CDR2 is SVGAGI (reference sequence). The CDR3 contains 16 residues. CDR3 loop: CASSYSRISSSYEQYF. The CDR3 DNA reads TGTGCCAGTAGTTACAGTCGCATTTCGAGCTCCTACGAGCAGTACTTC.